Each of the 32 T cell receptor beta chains below was sequenced from the same sample in a study of OX40 agonist ivuxolimab in advanced cancers. Clones were read by immunoSEQ multiplex PCR, and TCRdb kept only the in-frame ones, dropping some. Of 75,000 to 90,000 clones listed, 92% are singletons. The sample consisted of CD4+ or CD8+ T cells sorted from blood, taken in a trial of the OX40 agonist ivuxolimab. These receptors were taken from an adult with an advanced solid tumor such as melanoma, head and neck, liver or kidney cancer.

The chain combines TRBV5-4 with TRBJ1-4; TRBD1 matches at 9 bases. The germline V gene encodes CDR1 SGHNT and CDR2 YYREEE (reference sequence). Trimming at V came to 4 bases and at J to 7 bases, leaving 5 bases not matched to a gene. The CDR3 length is 14 residues. This CDR3 is CASSGTGLGEKLFF. The DNA of the CDR3 is TGTGCCAGCAGCGGGACAGGGTTAGGTGAAAAACTGTTTTTT.

The chain couples TRBV28 to TRBJ2-6; D is undetermined. The CDR3 length is 16 residues. V lost 3 bases and J 0 bases, leaving 9 bases between the germline ends. Looked up from germline, CDR1 is MDHEN and CDR2 is SYDVKM. CDR3: CASSFDGISGANVLTF. The CDR3 nucleotides read TGTGCCAGCAGTTTCGATGGTATCTCTGGGGCCAACGTCCTGACTTTC.

The rearrangement links TRBV28 to TRBJ2-5, with D perhaps TRBD2 (6 bases). Germline loops: CDR1 MDHEN, CDR2 SYDVKM. Trimming pared 5 bases from V and 5 bases from J, leaving 18 bases between. The CDR3 extends over 15 amino acids. CDR3 bases: TGTGCCAGCAGTATCCGGGCCCCACGGGGGGAGACCCAGTACTTC. It codes for CASSIRAPRGETQYF.

This chain connects TRBV5-1 to TRBJ2-7; 7 bases are a match to TRBD1. The junction had 7 bases not matched to a gene; V was cut back by 1 base and J by 6 bases. This CDR3 is built from 14 residues. CDR1 and CDR2 from the germline V gene are SGHRS and YFSETQ. The CDR3 loop is CASSLLTGSREQYF. CDR3 sequence (DNA): TGCGCCAGCAGCTTGCTGACAGGGTCCCGCGAGCAGTACTTC.

The rearrangement joins TRBV15 to TRBJ1-2, with D tentatively TRBD1 (6 bases). Trimming stripped 4 bases from V and 6 bases from J, with 15 bases between. The CDR3 length is 14 residues. Germline V gives CDR1 LNHNV, CDR2 YYDKDF (reference sequence). In DNA form, the CDR3 reads TGTGCCACCAGCAATCGACAGGCGGTAGATGGCTACACCTTC. It codes for CATSNRQAVDGYTF. Looking up the rest from reference TRBV15 and TRBJ1-2 gives the full variable domain: DAMVIQNPRYQVTQFGKPVTLSCSQTLNHNVMYWYQQKSSQAPKLLFHYYDKDFNNEADTPDNFQSRRPNTSFCFLDIRSPGLGDTAMYLCATSNRQAVDGYTFGSGTRLTVV.

This clone was seen just once. V usage is TRBV2 and J usage is TRBJ2-1, with D possibly TRBD2 on 6 matching bases. This CDR3 is 15 amino acids long. Trimming pared 3 bases from V and 9 bases from J, leaving 18 bases between. CDR1 and CDR2 from the germline V gene are SNHLY and FYNNEI. This CDR3 is CASSDAGLAAIEQFF. CDR3 sequence (DNA): TGTGCCAGCAGTGATGCGGGGCTGGCGGCGATTGAGCAGTTCTTC. The variable domain in full, with the rest retrieved from reference TRBV2 and TRBJ2-1, is EPEVTQTPSHQVTQMGQEVILRCVPISNHLYFYWYRQILGQKVEFLVSFYNNEISEKSEIFDDQFSVERPDGSNFTLKIRSTKLEDSAMYFCASSDAGLAAIEQFFGPGTRLTVL.

The rearrangement uses TRBV27 and TRBJ2-5; tentatively, D is TRBD1 (6 bases). CDR1 and CDR2 (germline): MNHEY, SMNVEV (reference sequence). The CDR3 covers 14 residues. With 7 bases removed from V and 2 bases from J, the gap between germline ends came to 14 bases. DNA for the CDR3: TGTGCCAGCACAAAATTGGACAGTCAAGAGACCCAGTACTTC. Translating gives CASTKLDSQETQYF.

In regard to this clone: A read error may produce the germline difference seen at one junction end. The chain combines TRBV5-6 with TRBJ2-1; no definite D call. The CDR3 consists of 13 residues. From germline, CDR1 is SGHDT and CDR2 YYEEEE. CDR3 in amino acids: CASSPGSVGRPLF. The CDR3 DNA is TGTGCCAGCAGCCCCGGGTCGGTCGGTCGCCCCCTCTTC. Using reference TRBV5-6 and TRBJ2-1 for the parts outside the CDR3, the full variable domain is DAGVTQSPTHLIKTRGQQVTLRCSPKSGHDTVSWYQQALGQGPQFIFQYYEEEERQRGNFPDRFSGHQFPNYSSELNVNALLLGDSALYLCASSPGSVGRPLFGPGTRLTVL.

V is TRBV18 and J is TRBJ2-7; D possibly matches TRBD1 or TRBD2 (5 bases each). CDR1 KGHSH and CDR2 LQKENI come from the germline V gene. This CDR3 has 14 residues. Trimming removed 1 base at V and 7 bases at J, with 14 bases between. In DNA form, the CDR3 reads TGTGCCAGCTCACCACGAGGGACGATGGAGGAGCAGTACTTC. Protein sequence: CASSPRGTMEEQYF.

Here the CDR3 reads CASQLPGPNNEQFF. CDR3 sequence (DNA): TGTGCCAGTCAACTCCCGGGGCCGAACAATGAGCAGTTCTTC. The rearrangement uses TRBV28 and TRBJ2-1; D is perhaps TRBD1 or TRBD2 (5 bases each). The CDR3 length is 14 residues. The V gene's germline CDR1 is MDHEN and CDR2 SYDVKM. The ends were cut back, 9 bases at V and 5 bases at J, with 17 bases in the middle.

The chain links TRBV19 to TRBJ1-3; no clear D. The CDR3 is 13 residues long. The V gene's germline CDR1 is LNHDA and CDR2 SQIVND (reference sequence). V was trimmed by 7 bases and J by 8 bases, leaving 15 bases between them. The CDR3 here is CASKPEAEYTIYF. The DNA for the CDR3 is TGTGCCAGTAAGCCGGAGGCGGAATACACCATATATTTT.

This clone was recorded only once. The CDR3 is CAWSVLGGGEVQYF. The CDR3 nucleotides read TGTGCCTGGAGTGTACTGGGCGGAGGAGAGGTCCAGTACTTC. The chain employs TRBV30 and TRBJ2-5; maybe TRBD2 (5 bases). The V end was cut by 0 bases, the J end by 10 bases, with 18 bases between. Germline V gene sequence: CDR1 GTSNPN, CDR2 SVGIG (reference sequence). CDR3 length: 14 residues. The complete variable domain, with remaining parts taken from reference TRBV30 and TRBJ2-5, reads SQTIHQWPATLVQPVGSPLSLECTVEGTSNPNLYWYRQAAGRGLQLLFYSVGIGQISSEVPQNLSASRPQDRQFILSSKKLLLSDSGFYLCAWSVLGGGEVQYFGPGTRLLVL.

The sample holds one count of this clone. This chain joins TRBV4-3 and TRBJ2-3; 7 nucleotides line up with TRBD2. The CDR3 length is 17 residues. V lost 1 base to trimming and J lost 2 bases; unmatched junction nucleotides: 9. CDR1 and CDR2 (germline): LGHNA, YSLEER. CDR3 DNA: TGCGCCAGCAGCCAAGGACGGGCGGGAGCCGTCACAGATACGCAGTATTTT. This codes for CASSQGRAGAVTDTQYF.

This rearrangement joins TRBV11-3 to TRBJ1-4; no clear D gene. The CDR3 runs 15 residues. Germline V gene sequence: CDR1 SGHNT, CDR2 YENEEA. V dropped 4 bases and J dropped 5 bases, with 14 bases sitting between them. CDR3 sequence: CASSSSPEVNEKLFF. DNA of the CDR3: TGTGCCAGCAGCTCCAGTCCAGAGGTCAATGAAAAACTGTTTTTT.

This clone has only one observation. The chain is built from TRBV29-1 and TRBJ1-1, with unresolved D. Trimming stripped 8 bases from V and 0 bases from J, with 13 bases between. Germline V lookup: CDR1 SQVTM, CDR2 ANQGSEA. The CDR3 is 13 amino acids. The CDR3, as DNA: TGCAGCACCTCGTCTACAGTGAACACTGAAGCTTTCTTT. Its translation is CSTSSTVNTEAFF.

This clone was seen only a few times. This chain links TRBV7-8 with TRBJ1-2, with 10 bases that match TRBD1. The germline V gene has CDR1 SGHVS and CDR2 FQNEAQ. The CDR3 consists of 15 residues. J was trimmed by 8 bases and V by 4 bases; bases with no gene match: 10. For the CDR3, the DNA is TGTGCCAGCAGCTCCGAGACAGGGGGCATCGGCGGCTACACCTTC. Its translation: CASSSETGGIGGYTF.

With respect to this clone: Other DNA sequences in the same sample also yield this CDR3. Written as DNA, the CDR3 is TGTGCCAGCTCACCCCAAGAGACCCAGTACTTC. Amino acids: CASSPQETQYF. The chain has TRBV18 and TRBJ2-5; no clear D gene. V dropped 3 bases and J dropped 1 base, with 0 bases sitting between them. In germline, CDR1 is KGHSH, CDR2 LQKENI. The CDR3 length is 11 residues.

The chain carries TRBV11-3 and TRBJ2-3, with D perhaps TRBD2 (6 bases). The CDR3 length is 16 residues. V lost 5 bases to trimming and J lost 1 base, with 16 bases between them. Germline CDR1 SGHNT, CDR2 YENEEA. CDR3: CASSPLTGVRTDTQYF. CDR3 DNA sequence: TGTGCCAGCAGCCCCCTTACGGGAGTCCGCACAGATACGCAGTATTTT.

V usage is TRBV27 and J usage is TRBJ2-4; D is uncertain. The CDR3 runs 13 residues. The V end was cut by 6 bases, the J end by 2 bases, with 8 bases between. CDR1 and CDR2 from the germline V gene are MNHEY and SMNVEV (reference sequence). The CDR3: CASRLLTKNIQYF. The DNA of the CDR3 is TGTGCCAGCAGGCTCCTAACCAAAAACATTCAGTACTTC.

J is TRBJ2-2 and V is TRBV5-6, with D hard to call. V was pared by 0 bases and J by 4 bases, with 4 bases between. In germline, CDR1 is SGHDT, CDR2 YYEEEE. There are 13 residues in the CDR3. CDR3 residues: CASSLVGTGELFF. The CDR3 DNA reads as TGTGCCAGCAGCTTGGTGGGCACCGGGGAGCTGTTTTTT.

This chain links TRBV30 with TRBJ2-5; D possibly corresponds to TRBD1 (7 bases). Trimming pared 3 bases from V and 5 bases from J, leaving 13 bases between. CDR3 length: 13 residues. Per germline, CDR1 GTSNPN and CDR2 SVGIG (reference sequence). CDR3 loop: CAWSLQGRETQYF. The CDR3 coding sequence is TGTGCCTGGAGCCTACAGGGGAGGGAGACCCAGTACTTC.

This clone was recorded once. The rearrangement joins TRBV28 to TRBJ2-5; maybe TRBD1 (6 bases). Trimming took 5 bases from V and 4 from J, leaving 14 bases between them. The CDR3 has 14 amino acids. Germline V gene sequence: CDR1 MDHEN, CDR2 SYDVKM. The CDR3 loop reads CASSSRGRTETQYF. Written as DNA, the CDR3 is TGTGCCAGCAGTAGCAGGGGCCGGACAGAGACCCAGTACTTC.

This sequence joins TRBV7-9 and TRBJ2-3; weak D call: TRBD2 (5 bases). Germline V gives CDR1 SEHNR, CDR2 FQNEAQ (reference sequence). This CDR3 contains 17 residues. The V gene lost 3 bases and the J gene lost 0 bases, with 16 bases spanning the gap. CDR3 bases: TGTGCCAGCAGCTTCTTCCCGGAGACTACTAGCACAGATACGCAGTATTTT. It translates to CASSFFPETTSTDTQYF.

V usage is TRBV7-9 and J usage is TRBJ2-6; 11 bases fit TRBD1. Germline V gene data show CDR1 as SEHNR and CDR2 as FQNEAQ (reference sequence). CDR3 length equals 18 residues. The V and J ends lost 1 base and 4 bases, in that order; junction bases with no gene match: 6. The CDR3 nucleotides are TGTGCCAGCAGCTTAGTGAGGACAGGGGGCTCGGGGGCCAACGTCCTGACTTTC. Translating gives CASSLVRTGGSGANVLTF.

V is TRBV7-9 and J is TRBJ1-1; D is uncertain. Germline lookup yields CDR1 SEHNR and CDR2 FQNEAQ (reference sequence). Trimming removed 3 bases at V and 1 base at J, with 6 bases between. The CDR3 spans 13 residues. CDR3 bases: TGTGCCAGCAGCTTCCAGGAGAACACTGAAGCTTTCTTT. Its translation is CASSFQENTEAFF.

The gene calls are TRBV11-3 and TRBJ2-7; D may correspond to TRBD1 or TRBD2 (5 bases each). The CDR3 spans 17 residues. CDR1 and CDR2 (germline): SGHNT, YENEEA. V dropped 5 bases and J dropped 7 bases, with 27 bases sitting between them. The DNA of the CDR3 is TGTGCCAGCAGCCCGGCCGGGGTTCTGGGGGAAGATAAGGAGCAGTACTTC. Translated: CASSPAGVLGEDKEQYF.

The rearrangement joins TRBV5-4 to TRBJ1-3; 8 bases match TRBD1. V trimming: 4 bases; J trimming: 2 bases; junction bases outside the gene matches: 5. Germline V gene lookup returns CDR1 SGHNT and CDR2 YYREEE (reference sequence). This CDR3 is 15 amino acids long. CDR3 nucleotides: TGTGCCAGCAGCCGAGACAGGGGCCCTGGAAACACCATATATTTT. Protein: CASSRDRGPGNTIYF.

The rearrangement links TRBV5-1 to TRBJ1-3; no clear D. Germline CDR1 reads SGHRS; CDR2 reads YFSETQ. Trimming stripped 3 bases from V and 0 bases from J, with 10 bases between. This CDR3 contains 15 residues. As DNA, the CDR3 is TGCGCCAGCAGCTCATCCTGGAGCTCTGGAAACACCATATATTTT. It translates to CASSSSWSSGNTIYF.

CDR3 in amino acids: CASSPGHLSNQPQHF. The CDR3 DNA follows: TGTGCCAGCAGTCCGGGACACCTAAGCAATCAGCCCCAGCATTTT. This chain uses TRBV6-1 with TRBJ1-5; weak D call: TRBD1 (6 bases). CDR1 is MNHNS, CDR2 SASEGT, per germline. The CDR3 is 15 amino acids. V lost 5 bases and J 1 base, leaving 12 bases between the germline ends.

J is TRBJ2-3 and V is TRBV28; tentatively, D is TRBD1 (5 bases). V was pared by 8 bases and J by 2 bases, with 8 bases between. CDR1 is MDHEN, CDR2 SYDVKM, per germline. The CDR3 runs 12 residues. The DNA for the CDR3 is TGTGCCAGCGAAGGGGTCACAGATACGCAGTATTTT. Its protein is CASEGVTDTQYF.

The V and J genes are TRBV19 and TRBJ1-2; D is possibly TRBD1 (6 bases). The V end was cut by 7 bases, the J end by 8 bases, with 20 bases between. There are 14 residues in the CDR3. Germline lookup yields CDR1 LNHDA and CDR2 SQIVND (reference sequence). The DNA for the CDR3 is TGTGCCAGTACCCTAGGACTGACAGGAAGGGGCTACACCTTC. Amino acid sequence: CASTLGLTGRGYTF.

The gene calls are TRBV5-1 and TRBJ1-2; D gene uncertain. Germline CDR1 is SGHRS and CDR2 is YFSETQ. CDR3 length: 13 residues. The V and J ends lost 5 bases and 6 bases respectively, with 14 bases between them. This chain's CDR3 is CASRPTVLDGYTF. As DNA, the CDR3 is TGCGCCAGCAGACCGACGGTGCTGGATGGCTACACCTTC.